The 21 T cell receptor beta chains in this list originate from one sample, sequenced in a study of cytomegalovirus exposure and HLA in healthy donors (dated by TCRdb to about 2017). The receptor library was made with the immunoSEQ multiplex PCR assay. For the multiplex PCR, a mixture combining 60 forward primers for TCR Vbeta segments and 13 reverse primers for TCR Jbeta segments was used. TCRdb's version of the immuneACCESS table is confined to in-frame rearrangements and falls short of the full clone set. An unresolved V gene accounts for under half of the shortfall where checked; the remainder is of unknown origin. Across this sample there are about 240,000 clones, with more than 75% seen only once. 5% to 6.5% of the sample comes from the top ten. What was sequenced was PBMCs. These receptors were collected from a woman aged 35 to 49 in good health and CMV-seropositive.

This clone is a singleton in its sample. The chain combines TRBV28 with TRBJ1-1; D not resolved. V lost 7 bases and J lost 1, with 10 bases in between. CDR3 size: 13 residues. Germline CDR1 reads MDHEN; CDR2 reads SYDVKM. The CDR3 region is CASNGFPNTEAFF. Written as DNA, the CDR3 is TGTGCCAGCAACGGGTTTCCGAACACTGAAGCTTTCTTT.

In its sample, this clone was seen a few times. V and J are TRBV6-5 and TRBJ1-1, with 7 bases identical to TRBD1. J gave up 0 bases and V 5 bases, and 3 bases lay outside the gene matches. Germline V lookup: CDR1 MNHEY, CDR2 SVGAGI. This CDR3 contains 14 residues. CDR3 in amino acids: CASSEDRVNTEAFF. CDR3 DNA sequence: TGTGCCAGCAGTGAAGACAGGGTGAACACTGAAGCTTTCTTT.

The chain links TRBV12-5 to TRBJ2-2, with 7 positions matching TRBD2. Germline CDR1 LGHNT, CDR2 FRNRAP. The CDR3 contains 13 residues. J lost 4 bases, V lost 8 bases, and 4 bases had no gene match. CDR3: CASQWGGTGELFF. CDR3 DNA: TGTGCTAGTCAGTGGGGGGGCACCGGGGAGCTGTTTTTT.

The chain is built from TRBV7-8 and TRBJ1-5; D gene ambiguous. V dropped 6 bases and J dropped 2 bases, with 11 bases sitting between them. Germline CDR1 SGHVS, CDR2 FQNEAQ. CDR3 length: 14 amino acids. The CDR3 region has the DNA TGTGCCAGCAGATCGGCGGTGGGCAATCAGCCCCAGCATTTT. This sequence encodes CASRSAVGNQPQHF.

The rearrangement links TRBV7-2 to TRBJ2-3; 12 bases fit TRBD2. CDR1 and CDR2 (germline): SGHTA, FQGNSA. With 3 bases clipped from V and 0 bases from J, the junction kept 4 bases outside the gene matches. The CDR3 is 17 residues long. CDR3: CASSFRTSGVSTDTQYF. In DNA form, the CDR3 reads TGTGCCAGCAGCTTTCGGACTAGCGGGGTCAGCACAGATACGCAGTATTTT.

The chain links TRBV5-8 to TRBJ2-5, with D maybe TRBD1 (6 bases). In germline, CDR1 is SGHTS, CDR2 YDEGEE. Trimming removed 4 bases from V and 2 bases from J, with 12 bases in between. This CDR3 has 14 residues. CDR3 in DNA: TGTGCCAGCAGCACAACCGGACAGCAAGAGACCCAGTACTTC. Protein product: CASSTTGQQETQYF.

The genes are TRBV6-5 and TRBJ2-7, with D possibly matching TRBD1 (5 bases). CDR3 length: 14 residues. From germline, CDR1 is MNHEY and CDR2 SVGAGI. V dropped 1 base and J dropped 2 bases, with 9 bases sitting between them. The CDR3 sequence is CASSYWQGTYEQYF. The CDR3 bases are TGTGCCAGCAGTTACTGGCAGGGAACCTACGAGCAGTACTTC.

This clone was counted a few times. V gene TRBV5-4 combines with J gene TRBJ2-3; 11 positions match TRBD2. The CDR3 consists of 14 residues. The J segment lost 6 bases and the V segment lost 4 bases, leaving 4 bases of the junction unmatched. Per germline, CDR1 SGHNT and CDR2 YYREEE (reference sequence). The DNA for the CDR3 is TGTGCCAGCAGCCTACTAGCGGGAGAGGATACGCAGTATTTT. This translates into CASSLLAGEDTQYF.

CDR3 in DNA: TGTGCCAGCAACCAACAGGGGAGCCCAAATTCACCCCTCCACTTT. This sequence encodes CASNQQGSPNSPLHF. The chain is built from TRBV7-9 and TRBJ1-6; TRBD1 matches at 7 bases. Germline CDR1 SEHNR, CDR2 FQNEAQ (reference sequence). The CDR3 spans 15 residues. V dropped 7 bases and J dropped 7; count of bases not matched to a gene: 10.

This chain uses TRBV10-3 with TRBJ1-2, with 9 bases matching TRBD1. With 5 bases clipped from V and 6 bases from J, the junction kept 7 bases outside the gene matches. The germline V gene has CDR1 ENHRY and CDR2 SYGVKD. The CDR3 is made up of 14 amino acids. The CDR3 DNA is TGTGCCATCAGTACAGGGGGCGAGCGTGATGGCTACACCTTC. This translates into CAISTGGERDGYTF.

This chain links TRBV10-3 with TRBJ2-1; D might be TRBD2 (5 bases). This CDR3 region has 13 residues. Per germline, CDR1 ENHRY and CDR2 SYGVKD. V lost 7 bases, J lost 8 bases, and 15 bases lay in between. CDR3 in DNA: TGTGCCATCACTTACGGGAAGGCCGATGAGCAGTTCTTC. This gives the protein CAITYGKADEQFF.

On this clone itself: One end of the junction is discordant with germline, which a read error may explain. The CDR3: CSSSFGQFGGIVTDTQYF. In DNA, the CDR3 is TGTTCCAGCAGCTTCGGCCAATTCGGCGGGATTGTAACAGATACGCAGTATTTT. The chain joins TRBV7-9 to TRBJ2-3; a weak D match, TRBD2 (6 bases). CDR1 is SEHNR and CDR2 is FQNEAQ in the germline V gene (reference sequence). The CDR3 has 18 amino acids.

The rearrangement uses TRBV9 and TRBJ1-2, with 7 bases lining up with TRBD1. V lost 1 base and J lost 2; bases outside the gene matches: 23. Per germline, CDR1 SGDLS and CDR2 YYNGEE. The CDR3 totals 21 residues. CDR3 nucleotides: TGTGCCAGCAGCGTATCCCCGATAGCGTCAGGGGGTCTCAGAGGCAACTATGGCTACACCTTC. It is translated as CASSVSPIASGGLRGNYGYTF.

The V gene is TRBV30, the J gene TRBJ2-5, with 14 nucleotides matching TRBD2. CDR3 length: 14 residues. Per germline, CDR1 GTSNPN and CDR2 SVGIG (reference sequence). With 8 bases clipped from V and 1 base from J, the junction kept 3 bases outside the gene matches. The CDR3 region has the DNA TGTGCCGGAGGGACTAGCGGGAGCCAAGAGACCCAGTACTTC. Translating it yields CAGGTSGSQETQYF. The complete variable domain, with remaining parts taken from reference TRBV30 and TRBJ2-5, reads SQTIHQWPATLVQPVGSPLSLECTVEGTSNPNLYWYRQAAGRGLQLLFYSVGIGQISSEVPQNLSASRPQDRQFILSSKKLLLSDSGFYLCAGGTSGSQETQYFGPGTRLLVL.

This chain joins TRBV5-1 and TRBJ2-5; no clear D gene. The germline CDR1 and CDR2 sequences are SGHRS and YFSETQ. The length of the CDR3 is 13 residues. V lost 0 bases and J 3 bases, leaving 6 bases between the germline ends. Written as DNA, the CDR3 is TGCGCCAGCAGCTTGGTGGCAGAAGAGACCCAGTACTTC. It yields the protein CASSLVAEETQYF.

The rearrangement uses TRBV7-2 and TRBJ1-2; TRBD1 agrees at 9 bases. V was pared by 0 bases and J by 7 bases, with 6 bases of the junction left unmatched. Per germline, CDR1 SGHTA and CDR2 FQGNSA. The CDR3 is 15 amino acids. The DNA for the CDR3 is TGTGCCAGCAGCTTAGCGCTCGGGACAGGGTCTGGCTACACCTTC. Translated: CASSLALGTGSGYTF. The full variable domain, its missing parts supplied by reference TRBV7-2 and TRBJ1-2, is GAGVSQSPSNKVTEKGKDVELRCDPISGHTALYWYRQSLGQGLEFLIYFQGNSAPDKSGLPSDRFSAERTGGSVSTLTIQRTQQEDSAVYLCASSLALGTGSGYTFGSGTRLTVV.

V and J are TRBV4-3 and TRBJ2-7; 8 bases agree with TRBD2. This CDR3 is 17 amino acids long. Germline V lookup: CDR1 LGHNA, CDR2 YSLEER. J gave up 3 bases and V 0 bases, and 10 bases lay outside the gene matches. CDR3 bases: TGCGCCAGCAGCCAAGATGGGATAGCGGGAATGGGCTACGAGCAGTACTTC. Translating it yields CASSQDGIAGMGYEQYF.

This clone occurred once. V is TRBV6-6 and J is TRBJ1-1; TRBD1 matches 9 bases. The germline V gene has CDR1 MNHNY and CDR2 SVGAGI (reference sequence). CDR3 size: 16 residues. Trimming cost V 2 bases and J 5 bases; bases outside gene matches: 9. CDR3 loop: CASSYQGTGFETEAFF. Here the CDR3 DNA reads TGTGCCAGCAGTTACCAAGGGACAGGGTTTGAAACTGAAGCTTTCTTT.

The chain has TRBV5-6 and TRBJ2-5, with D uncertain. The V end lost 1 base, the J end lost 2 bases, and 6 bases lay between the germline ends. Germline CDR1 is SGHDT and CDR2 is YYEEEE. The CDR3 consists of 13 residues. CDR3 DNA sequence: TGTGCCAGCAGCTTGTTAGCTCAAGAGACCCAGTACTTC. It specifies CASSLLAQETQYF.

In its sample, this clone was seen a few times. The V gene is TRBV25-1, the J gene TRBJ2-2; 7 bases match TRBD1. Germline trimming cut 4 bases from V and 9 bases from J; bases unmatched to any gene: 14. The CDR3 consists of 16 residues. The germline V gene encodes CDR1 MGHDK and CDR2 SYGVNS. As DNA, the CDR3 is TGTGCCAGCAGTGCGCACAACAATGACAGGGAAAGGGAGCTGTTTTTT. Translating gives CASSAHNNDRERELFF.

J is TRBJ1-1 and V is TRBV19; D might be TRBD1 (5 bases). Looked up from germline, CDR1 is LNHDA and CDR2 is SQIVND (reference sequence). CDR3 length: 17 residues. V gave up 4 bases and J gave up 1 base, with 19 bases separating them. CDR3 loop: CASSTRQTLRTNTEAFF. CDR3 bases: TGTGCCAGTAGTACCCGACAGACCCTAAGGACGAACACTGAAGCTTTCTTT.